These 31 T cell receptor beta chains were all obtained from the same sample, sequenced in a study of graft-versus-host responses after intestinal transplantation. Method: immunoSEQ multiplex PCR; TCRdb's copy keeps in-frame clones and lacks some. This sample yields 13,000 to 15,000 clones, of which roughly two thirds are seen a single time; 9% belongs to the top ten. Intraepithelial and lamina propria lymphocytes were freed from processed graft tissue. The sequenced sample was ileum tissue, obtained approximately 670 days after intestinal transplantation. The source is a human patient who received an intestinal transplant, so some T cells may come from the graft donor.

The rearrangement joins TRBV7-9 to TRBJ2-1; 11 bases match TRBD2. Germline lookup yields CDR1 SEHNR and CDR2 FQNEAQ (reference sequence). The CDR3 runs to 15 residues. After removal of 3 bases from V and 8 bases from J, the junction contained 6 bases not matched to a gene. CDR3 sequence reads: CASSLGLAVGDEQFF. The CDR3, as DNA: TGTGCCAGCAGCTTGGGACTAGCGGTGGGAGATGAGCAGTTCTTC.

V and J are TRBV19 and TRBJ2-2; TRBD1 matches at 12 bases. The CDR3 length is 16 residues. With V trimmed by 6 bases and J by 3 bases, 5 bases remained unmatched. The germline V gene encodes CDR1 LNHDA and CDR2 SQIVND (reference sequence). CDR3 protein: CASRTGTGGYTGELFF. The CDR3 DNA is TGTGCCAGTAGGACCGGGACAGGGGGCTACACCGGGGAGCTGTTTTTT. The full variable domain, completed using reference TRBV19 and TRBJ2-2, is DGGITQSPKYLFRKEGQNVTLSCEQNLNHDAMYWYRQDPGQGLRLIYYSQIVNDFQKGDIAEGYSVSREKKESFPLTVTSAQKNPTAFYLCASRTGTGGYTGELFFGEGSRLTVL.

V is TRBV27 and J is TRBJ1-5; a weak D match, TRBD1 (5 bases). Per the germline V gene, CDR1 is MNHEY and CDR2 is SMNVEV (reference sequence). CDR3 length: 19 residues. Trimming stripped 6 bases from V and 0 bases from J, with 24 bases between. CDR3: CASRKKGSGAVYSNQPQHF. In nucleotides, the CDR3 is TGTGCCAGCAGGAAAAAGGGGTCTGGGGCGGTTTATAGCAATCAGCCCCAGCATTTT.

The chain couples TRBV5-3 to TRBJ2-7; 7 bases agree with TRBD1. TRBV5-3 is treated as an ORF (open reading frame) with a function not yet certain. After removal of 0 bases from V and 3 bases from J, the junction contained 12 bases not matched to a gene. The CDR3 totals 17 residues. The CDR3 region has the DNA TGTGCCAGAAGCTTGGAAGGGGGCGAAGCATCCAACTACGAGCAGTACTTC. Translated, it gives CARSLEGGEASNYEQYF.

This chain connects TRBV30 to TRBJ1-2; D is possibly TRBD1 (5 bases). Germline values: CDR1 GTSNPN, CDR2 SVGIG (reference sequence). V gave up 0 bases and J gave up 6 bases, with 11 bases separating them. CDR3 length equals 13 residues. DNA for the CDR3: TGTGCCTGGAGTGTAGTGCAGGGCGATGGCTACACCTTC. Its translation is CAWSVVQGDGYTF.

V and J are TRBV7-9 and TRBJ1-2; D is uncertain. Germline CDR1 is SEHNR and CDR2 is FQNEAQ (reference sequence). The length of the CDR3 is 14 residues. Trimming removed 1 base from V and 4 bases from J, with 10 bases in between. CDR3 sequence: CASSLDTDPYGYTF. The CDR3 DNA follows: TGTGCCAGCAGCTTAGATACAGACCCCTATGGCTACACCTTC.

The chain is built from TRBV5-1 and TRBJ1-1; 7 nucleotides align to TRBD1. Germline CDR1 is SGHRS and CDR2 is YFSETQ. Trimming cost V 3 bases and J 1 base; bases outside gene matches: 12. This CDR3 contains 17 residues. In nucleotides, the CDR3 is TGCGCCAGCAGCTGCAAAACGCGACAGGGAGGGAACACTGAAGCTTTCTTT. This sequence encodes CASSCKTRQGGNTEAFF.

The genes are TRBV11-3 and TRBJ1-2, with TRBD1 as a possible D gene (5 bases). This CDR3 is built from 12 residues. With 4 bases removed from V and 5 bases from J, the gap between germline ends came to 8 bases. Germline lookup yields CDR1 SGHNT and CDR2 YENEEA. CDR3 protein: CASSSDSYGYTF. CDR3 nucleotides: TGTGCCAGCAGCTCCGACAGTTATGGCTACACCTTC.

This rearrangement joins TRBV2 to TRBJ2-6, with 8 bases identical to TRBD1. Germline V lookup: CDR1 SNHLY, CDR2 FYNNEI. The CDR3 extends over 17 amino acids. V lost 4 bases to trimming and J lost 4 bases; unmatched junction nucleotides: 9. The CDR3 sequence is CASSVRDRNVGANVLTF. Here the CDR3 DNA reads TGTGCCAGCAGTGTTCGGGACAGGAATGTCGGGGCCAACGTCCTGACTTTC. The full variable domain, rest sourced from reference TRBV2 and TRBJ2-6, is EPEVTQTPSHQVTQMGQEVILRCVPISNHLYFYWYRQILGQKVEFLVSFYNNEISEKSEIFDDQFSVERPDGSNFTLKIRSTKLEDSAMYFCASSVRDRNVGANVLTFGAGSRLTVL.

This clone was recorded only once. The chain carries TRBV29-1 and TRBJ1-1, with 8 nucleotides matching TRBD1. The germline gives CDR1 SQVTM, CDR2 ANQGSEA. CDR3 size: 15 residues. The trim removed 5 bases at V and 8 bases at J, leaving 16 bases unmatched. The DNA of the CDR3 is TGCAGCGTTCCCCGGACAGGGAACATAGGTGGGGAAGCTTTCTTT. Translated: CSVPRTGNIGGEAFF.

The rearrangement joins TRBV5-4 to TRBJ1-2; 9 bases map to TRBD1. The germline V gene has CDR1 SGHNT and CDR2 YYREEE (reference sequence). This CDR3 region has 17 residues. V was clipped by 3 bases and J by 7 bases; unmatched bases: 16. The CDR3 DNA reads as TGTGCCAGCAGCTACGGACAGGGGCTCATCCGGCAGCCTGGCTACACCTTC. Its translation is CASSYGQGLIRQPGYTF. The full variable domain, its missing parts supplied by reference TRBV5-4 and TRBJ1-2, is ETGVTQSPTHLIKTRGQQVTLRCSSQSGHNTVSWYQQALGQGPQFIFQYYREEENGRGNFPPRFSGLQFPNYSSELNVNALELDDSALYLCASSYGQGLIRQPGYTFGSGTRLTVV.

This chain links TRBV19 with TRBJ2-5, with D maybe TRBD2 (5 bases). The CDR3 totals 14 residues. V lost 6 bases to trimming and J lost 9 bases, with 20 bases between them. Germline V gives CDR1 LNHDA, CDR2 SQIVND (reference sequence). The CDR3 reads CASRPHRGLGAQYF. For the CDR3, the DNA is TGTGCCAGTAGGCCCCACCGAGGGCTCGGGGCCCAGTACTTC.

CDR3 sequence reads: CASSPGLAGVNTGELFF. The CDR3 DNA is TGCGCCAGCAGCCCGGGACTAGCGGGGGTGAACACCGGGGAGCTGTTTTTT. The chain combines TRBV5-1 with TRBJ2-2; TRBD2 aligns across 14 bases. With 4 bases clipped from V and 1 base from J, the junction kept 3 bases outside the gene matches. This CDR3 is 17 amino acids long. CDR1 and CDR2 (germline): SGHRS, YFSETQ. The full variable domain, in which reference TRBV5-1 and TRBJ2-2 provide the parts outside the CDR3, is KAGVTQTPRYLIKTRGQQVTLSCSPISGHRSVSWYQQTPGQGLQFLFEYFSETQRNKGNFPGRFSGRQFSNSRSEMNVSTLELGDSALYLCASSPGLAGVNTGELFFGEGSRLTVL.

The rearrangement joins TRBV5-1 to TRBJ1-2; 7 bases match TRBD1. This CDR3 spans 14 amino acids. Trimming at V came to 0 bases and at J to 3 bases, leaving 2 bases not matched to a gene. The V gene's germline CDR1 is SGHRS and CDR2 YFSETQ. CDR3 sequence: CASSLAGTDYGYTF. CDR3 nucleotides: TGCGCCAGCAGCTTGGCCGGGACAGACTATGGCTACACCTTC.

This chain uses TRBV5-1 with TRBJ1-4; D possibly corresponds to TRBD1 (5 bases). CDR3 length equals 15 residues. V was shortened by 5 bases and J by 0 bases, with 11 bases between the two germline ends. Germline assignment: CDR1 SGHRS and CDR2 YFSETQ. The CDR3: CASREQVATNEKLFF. CDR3 sequence (DNA): TGCGCCAGCAGAGAACAGGTCGCAACTAATGAAAAACTGTTTTTT.

This clone was counted between two and nine times. This chain links TRBV2 with TRBJ1-1; D not certain. Trimming left V 7 bases short and J 2 bases short, with 11 bases between. The germline gives CDR1 SNHLY, CDR2 FYNNEI. This CDR3 has 13 residues. The DNA for the CDR3 is TGTGCCAGCACCCAGTGGGCCAACACTGAAGCTTTCTTT. This codes for CASTQWANTEAFF. Complete variable domain (other parts from reference TRBV2 and TRBJ1-1): EPEVTQTPSHQVTQMGQEVILRCVPISNHLYFYWYRQILGQKVEFLVSFYNNEISEKSEIFDDQFSVERPDGSNFTLKIRSTKLEDSAMYFCASTQWANTEAFFGQGTRLTVV.

V usage is TRBV25-1 and J usage is TRBJ2-5, with 10 bases identical to TRBD2. The CDR3 sequence is 17 residues long. CDR1 MGHDK and CDR2 SYGVNS come from the germline V gene. V dropped 4 bases and J dropped 5; count of bases not matched to a gene: 13. In nucleotides, the CDR3 is TGTGCCAGCAGTGGGGGGTCTCTAGCGGGGGCCTGGGAGACCCAGTACTTC. Its translation is CASSGGSLAGAWETQYF.

The chain employs TRBV18 and TRBJ2-7; TRBD2 matches 9 bases. Looked up from germline, CDR1 is KGHSH and CDR2 is LQKENI. Trimming cost V 5 bases and J 4 bases; bases outside gene matches: 3. This CDR3 contains 13 residues. DNA for the CDR3: TGTGCCAGCTCAGCGGCGGGGGGGTACGAGCAGTACTTC. This gives the protein CASSAAGGYEQYF.

The chain is built from TRBV10-3 and TRBJ2-7; TRBD1 matches 7 bases. Per the germline V gene, CDR1 is ENHRY and CDR2 is SYGVKD. The CDR3 length is 13 residues. The junction had 4 bases not matched to a gene; V was cut back by 2 bases and J by 6 bases. As DNA, the CDR3 is TGTGCCATCAGTGAGGTCAGGGGGAGCGAGCAGTACTTC. It encodes CAISEVRGSEQYF.

The genes are TRBV5-1 and TRBJ1-2; D not resolved. Trimming shortened V by 0 bases and J by 3 bases, and 9 bases separated the two germline ends. The CDR3 has 14 residues. Germline V gene data show CDR1 as SGHRS and CDR2 as YFSETQ. The CDR3 DNA reads as TGCGCCAGCAGCTTGGGGCCCCCAGACTATGGCTACACCTTC. It codes for CASSLGPPDYGYTF.

The chain recombines TRBV18 with TRBJ2-7; no firm D call. The V end lost 4 bases, the J end lost 2 bases, and 6 bases lay between the germline ends. The CDR3 runs to 12 residues. In germline, CDR1 is KGHSH, CDR2 LQKENI. The CDR3 nucleotides are TGTGCCAGCTCACTTGCGACCTACGAGCAGTACTTC. Translating gives CASSLATYEQYF.

The table lists this clone with a few counts. This chain connects TRBV5-1 to TRBJ2-1; 10 bases line up with TRBD2. This CDR3 has 16 residues. V lost 3 bases to trimming and J lost 4 bases; unmatched junction nucleotides: 7. Looked up from germline, CDR1 is SGHRS and CDR2 is YFSETQ. DNA of the CDR3: TGCGCCAGCAGCTGGAGCGGGGGGGCCTTATACAATGAGCAGTTCTTC. It translates to CASSWSGGALYNEQFF.

CDR3 DNA: TGTGCCAGCAGCTTAAGTGGGGCGGGGTTCGCAGATACGCAGTATTTT. Amino acids: CASSLSGAGFADTQYF. J is TRBJ2-3 and V is TRBV7-2; D may be TRBD2 (6 bases). V was cut by 2 bases and J by 4 bases, with 16 bases left in between. Per the germline V gene, CDR1 is SGHTA and CDR2 is FQGNSA. CDR3 length: 16 residues.

This chain uses TRBV7-9 with TRBJ2-7; weak D call: TRBD2 (7 bases). With 5 bases removed from V and 5 bases from J, the gap between germline ends came to 16 bases. CDR1 and CDR2 from the germline V gene are SEHNR and FQNEAQ (reference sequence). The CDR3 consists of 14 residues. The CDR3 bases are TGTGCCAGCAGCCTCTTAACGGGGGGCAACGAGCAGTACTTC. Its translation: CASSLLTGGNEQYF.

This clone was seen a handful of times. The rearrangement links TRBV7-2 to TRBJ2-2; the D is unclear. In germline, CDR1 is SGHTA, CDR2 FQGNSA. This CDR3 is built from 16 residues. V lost 1 base to trimming and J lost 0 bases, with 9 bases between them. The DNA for the CDR3 is TGTGCCAGCAGCTTAGGACTGTACCCGAACACCGGGGAGCTGTTTTTT. It yields the protein CASSLGLYPNTGELFF.

V gene TRBV5-4 combines with J gene TRBJ1-2; perhaps TRBD1 as D (6 bases). The CDR3 contains 14 residues. V shed 2 bases and J shed 5 bases, with 13 bases lying between them. CDR1 SGHNT and CDR2 YYREEE come from the germline V gene (reference sequence). For the CDR3, the DNA is TGTGCCAGCAGCTTTGACCAGGGGATTTATGGCTACACCTTC. It translates to CASSFDQGIYGYTF.

This clone was seen a handful of times. The chain joins TRBV4-3 to TRBJ2-1; a possible D gene is TRBD2 (6 bases). The CDR3 contains 16 residues. Trimming cost V 0 bases and J 4 bases, with 13 bases left between them. Germline V lookup: CDR1 LGHNA, CDR2 YSLEER. The CDR3 region has the DNA TGCGCCAGCAGCCAAGAGTTGGGCGGGGTTTACAATGAGCAGTTCTTC. Translated: CASSQELGGVYNEQFF.

The chain joins TRBV19 to TRBJ1-6, with D perhaps matching TRBD1 (5 bases). Deletions cut 3 bases from V and 7 bases from J, with 13 bases between. The CDR3 is 15 residues long. Germline values: CDR1 LNHDA, CDR2 SQIVND (reference sequence). CDR3 loop: CASSIAGVGNSPLHF. As DNA, the CDR3 is TGTGCCAGTAGTATTGCGGGGGTTGGGAATTCACCCCTCCACTTT. Drawing the rest from reference TRBV19 and TRBJ1-6, the complete variable domain is DGGITQSPKYLFRKEGQNVTLSCEQNLNHDAMYWYRQDPGQGLRLIYYSQIVNDFQKGDIAEGYSVSREKKESFPLTVTSAQKNPTAFYLCASSIAGVGNSPLHFGNGTRLTVT.

This clone was counted a few times. This chain links TRBV19 with TRBJ1-2; TRBD1 matches 8 bases. Germline CDR1 LNHDA, CDR2 SQIVND (reference sequence). The CDR3 consists of 14 residues. Trimming at V came to 6 bases and at J to 2 bases, leaving 5 bases not matched to a gene. This chain's CDR3 is CASSLQGGNYGYTF. The CDR3 nucleotides read TGTGCCAGTAGCTTACAGGGGGGGAACTATGGCTACACCTTC. Full variable domain (outside the CDR3, taken from reference TRBV19 and TRBJ1-2): DGGITQSPKYLFRKEGQNVTLSCEQNLNHDAMYWYRQDPGQGLRLIYYSQIVNDFQKGDIAEGYSVSREKKESFPLTVTSAQKNPTAFYLCASSLQGGNYGYTFGSGTRLTVV.

This clone was detected only a few times. The rearrangement joins TRBV18 to TRBJ1-4, with 8 bases identical to TRBD1. The CDR3 sequence is 15 residues long. Losses at the gene ends were 1 base for V and 4 bases for J; bases not matched to a gene: 2. Germline V gene data show CDR1 as KGHSH and CDR2 as LQKENI. As DNA, the CDR3 is TGTGCCAGCTCACCACAGGGACAGGTTAATGAAAAACTGTTTTTT. Amino acid sequence: CASSPQGQVNEKLFF.

The V and J genes are TRBV4-3 and TRBJ2-2; 12 nucleotides match TRBD2. CDR3 size: 17 residues. Germline lookup yields CDR1 LGHNA and CDR2 YSLEER. V lost 3 bases to trimming and J lost 5 bases; unmatched junction nucleotides: 7. The CDR3 sequence is CASSQRLAGDPTGELFF. The CDR3, as DNA: TGCGCCAGCAGCCAGCGACTAGCGGGGGACCCGACCGGGGAGCTGTTTTTT.